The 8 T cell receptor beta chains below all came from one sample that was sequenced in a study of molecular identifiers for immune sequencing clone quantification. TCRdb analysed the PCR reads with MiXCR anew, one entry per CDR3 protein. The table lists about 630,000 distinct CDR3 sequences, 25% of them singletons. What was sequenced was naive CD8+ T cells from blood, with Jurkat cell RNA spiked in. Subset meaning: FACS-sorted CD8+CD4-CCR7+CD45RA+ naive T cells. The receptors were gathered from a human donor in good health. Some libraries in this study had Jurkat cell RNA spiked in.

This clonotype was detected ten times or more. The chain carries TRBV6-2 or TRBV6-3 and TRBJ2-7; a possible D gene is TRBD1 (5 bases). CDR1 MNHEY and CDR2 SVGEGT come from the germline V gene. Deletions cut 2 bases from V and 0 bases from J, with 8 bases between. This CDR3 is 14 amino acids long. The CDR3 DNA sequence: TGTGCCAGCAGTTACGGGGCCTACTCCTACGAGCAGTACTTC. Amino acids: CASSYGAYSYEQYF.

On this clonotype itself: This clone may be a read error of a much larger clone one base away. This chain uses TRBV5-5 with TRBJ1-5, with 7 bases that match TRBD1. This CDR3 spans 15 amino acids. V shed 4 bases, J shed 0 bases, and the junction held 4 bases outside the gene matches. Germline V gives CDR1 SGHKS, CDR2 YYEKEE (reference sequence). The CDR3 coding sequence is TGTGCCAGCAGCCAGACAGGGACTAGCAATCAGCCCCAGCATTTT. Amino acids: CASSQTGTSNQPQHF. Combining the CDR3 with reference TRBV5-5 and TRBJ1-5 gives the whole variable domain DAGVTQSPTHLIKTRGQQVTLRCSPISGHKSVSWYQQVLGQGPQFIFQYYEKEERGRGNFPDRFSARQFPNYSSELNVNALLLGDSALYLCASSQTGTSNQPQHFGDGTRLSIL.

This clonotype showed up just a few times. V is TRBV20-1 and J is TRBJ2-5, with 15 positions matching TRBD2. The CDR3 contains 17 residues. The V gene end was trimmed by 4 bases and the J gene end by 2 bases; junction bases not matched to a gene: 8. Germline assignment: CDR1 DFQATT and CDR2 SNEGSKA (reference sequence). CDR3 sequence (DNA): TGCAGTGCTAAAGGACTAGCGGGAGGGCCAGAACAAGAGACCCAGTACTTC. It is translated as CSAKGLAGGPEQETQYF.

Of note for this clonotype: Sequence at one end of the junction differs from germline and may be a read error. In DNA, the CDR3 is TGTGCCCGCAGCACGACCCCGACAACCCGCTCTGGAAACACCATATATTTT. This translates into CARSTTPTTRSGNTIYF. The chain couples TRBV7-9 to TRBJ1-3; no definite D call. This CDR3 has 17 residues. The germline gives CDR1 SEHNR, CDR2 FQNEAQ (reference sequence).

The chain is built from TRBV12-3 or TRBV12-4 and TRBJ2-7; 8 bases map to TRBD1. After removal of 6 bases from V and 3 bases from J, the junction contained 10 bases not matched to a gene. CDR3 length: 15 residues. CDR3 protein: CASSSTGGVLYEQYF. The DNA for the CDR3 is TGTGCCAGCAGCTCTACAGGGGGTGTTCTCTACGAGCAGTACTTC.

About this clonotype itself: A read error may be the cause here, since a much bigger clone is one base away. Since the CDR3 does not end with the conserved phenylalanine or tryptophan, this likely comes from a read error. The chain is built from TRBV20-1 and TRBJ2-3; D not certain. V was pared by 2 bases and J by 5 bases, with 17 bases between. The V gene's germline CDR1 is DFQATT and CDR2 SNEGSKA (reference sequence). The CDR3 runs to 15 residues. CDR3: CSARPLGIRGDTQYY. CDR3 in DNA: TGCAGTGCTAGACCCCTGGGGATTCGCGGAGATACGCAGTATTAT.

The CDR3 spells CASSSLGQGEQPQHF. The CDR3 bases are TGTGCCAGTAGTTCCTTAGGACAGGGGGAACAGCCCCAGCATTTT. This chain joins TRBV19 and TRBJ1-5, with TRBD1 identical over 10 bases. This CDR3 is built from 15 residues. CDR1 is LNHDA and CDR2 is SQIVND in the germline V gene (reference sequence). The V and J ends lost 5 bases and 7 bases, in that order; junction bases with no gene match: 8.

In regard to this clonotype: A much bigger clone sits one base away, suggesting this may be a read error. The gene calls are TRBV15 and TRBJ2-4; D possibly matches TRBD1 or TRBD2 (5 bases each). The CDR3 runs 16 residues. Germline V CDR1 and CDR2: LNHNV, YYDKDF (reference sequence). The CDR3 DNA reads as TGTGCCACCAGCCGCGACAGAAATCTAGCCAAAAACATTCGGTACTTC. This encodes CATSRDRNLAKNIRYF.